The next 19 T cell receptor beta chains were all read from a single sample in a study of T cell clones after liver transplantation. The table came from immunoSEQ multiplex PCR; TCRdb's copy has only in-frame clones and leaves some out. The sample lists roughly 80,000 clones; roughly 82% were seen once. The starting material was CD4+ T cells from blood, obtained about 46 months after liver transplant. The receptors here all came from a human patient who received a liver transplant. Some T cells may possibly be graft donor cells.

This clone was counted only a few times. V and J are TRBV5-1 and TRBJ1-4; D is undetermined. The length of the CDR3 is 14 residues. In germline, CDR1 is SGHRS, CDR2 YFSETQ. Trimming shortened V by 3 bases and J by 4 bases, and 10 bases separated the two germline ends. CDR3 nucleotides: TGCGCCAGCAGCTCGGAAGGGTTTAATGAAAAACTGTTTTTT. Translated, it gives CASSSEGFNEKLFF. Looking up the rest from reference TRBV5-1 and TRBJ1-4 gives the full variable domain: KAGVTQTPRYLIKTRGQQVTLSCSPISGHRSVSWYQQTPGQGLQFLFEYFSETQRNKGNFPGRFSGRQFSNSRSEMNVSTLELGDSALYLCASSSEGFNEKLFFGSGTQLSVL.

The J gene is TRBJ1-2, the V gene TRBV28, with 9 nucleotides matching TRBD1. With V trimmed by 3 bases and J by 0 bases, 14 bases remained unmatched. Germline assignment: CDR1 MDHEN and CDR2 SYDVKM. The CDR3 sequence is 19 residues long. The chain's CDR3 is CASSFAITGGGRANYGYTF. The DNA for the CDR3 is TGTGCCAGCAGTTTCGCCATAACAGGGGGCGGCAGGGCTAACTATGGCTACACCTTC.

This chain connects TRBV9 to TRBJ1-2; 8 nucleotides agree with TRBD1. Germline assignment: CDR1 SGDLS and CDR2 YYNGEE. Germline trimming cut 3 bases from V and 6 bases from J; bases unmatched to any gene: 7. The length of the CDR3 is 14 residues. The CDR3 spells CASSDLRTGNGYTF. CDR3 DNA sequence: TGTGCCAGCAGCGACCTACGGACAGGGAATGGCTACACCTTC.

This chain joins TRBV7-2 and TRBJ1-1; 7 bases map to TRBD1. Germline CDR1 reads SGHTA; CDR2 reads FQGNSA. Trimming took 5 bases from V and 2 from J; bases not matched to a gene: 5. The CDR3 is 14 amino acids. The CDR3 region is CASSPQGGNTEAFF. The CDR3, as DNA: TGTGCCAGCAGCCCGCAGGGGGGAAACACTGAAGCTTTCTTT.

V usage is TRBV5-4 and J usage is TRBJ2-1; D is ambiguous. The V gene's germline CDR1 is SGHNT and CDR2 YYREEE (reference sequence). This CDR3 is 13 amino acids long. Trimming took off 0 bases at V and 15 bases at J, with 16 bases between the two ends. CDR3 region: CASSLAAGDVMFF. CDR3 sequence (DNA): TGTGCCAGCAGCTTGGCGGCCGGTGATGTGATGTTCTTC.

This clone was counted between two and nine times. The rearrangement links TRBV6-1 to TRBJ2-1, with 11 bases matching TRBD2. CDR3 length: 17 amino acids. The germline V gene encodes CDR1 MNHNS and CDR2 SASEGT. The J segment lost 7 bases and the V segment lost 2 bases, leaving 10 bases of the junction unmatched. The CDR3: CASSERLGTSGLNEQFF. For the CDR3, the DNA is TGTGCCAGCAGTGAAAGGCTAGGGACTAGCGGCCTTAATGAGCAGTTCTTC.

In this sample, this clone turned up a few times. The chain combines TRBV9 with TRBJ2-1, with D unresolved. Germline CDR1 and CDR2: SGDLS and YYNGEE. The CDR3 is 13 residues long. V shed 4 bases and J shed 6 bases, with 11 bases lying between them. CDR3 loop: CASSLVGSNEQFF. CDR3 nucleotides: TGTGCCAGCAGCCTAGTGGGGTCCAATGAGCAGTTCTTC.

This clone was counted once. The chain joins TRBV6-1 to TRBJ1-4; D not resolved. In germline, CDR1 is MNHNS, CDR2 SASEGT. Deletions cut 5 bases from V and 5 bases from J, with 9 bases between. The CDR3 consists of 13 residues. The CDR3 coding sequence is TGTGCCAGCAGTCGATCTCCGAATGAAAAACTGTTTTTT. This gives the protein CASSRSPNEKLFF.

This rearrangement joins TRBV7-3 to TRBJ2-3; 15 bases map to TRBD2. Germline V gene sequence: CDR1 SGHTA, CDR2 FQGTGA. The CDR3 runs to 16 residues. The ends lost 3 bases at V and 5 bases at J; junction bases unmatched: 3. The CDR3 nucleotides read TGTGCCAGCAGCTTGGGACTAGCGGGAGGCCGAGATACGCAGTATTTT. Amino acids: CASSLGLAGGRDTQYF.

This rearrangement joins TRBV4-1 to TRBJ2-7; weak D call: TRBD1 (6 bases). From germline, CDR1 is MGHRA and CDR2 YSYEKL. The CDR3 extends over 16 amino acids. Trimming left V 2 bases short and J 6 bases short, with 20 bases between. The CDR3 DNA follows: TGCGCCAGCAGCCAAACCCTGACTCTTCGAGGGGGCGAGCAGTACTTC. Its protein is CASSQTLTLRGGEQYF.

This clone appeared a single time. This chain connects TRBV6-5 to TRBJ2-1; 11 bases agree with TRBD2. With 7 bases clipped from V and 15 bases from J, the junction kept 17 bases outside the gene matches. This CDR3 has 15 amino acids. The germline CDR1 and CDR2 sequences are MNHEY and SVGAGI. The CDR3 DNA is TGTGCCAGCACCCCTAGGGGGCTAGCGGGAGGAGGGAGGTTCTTC. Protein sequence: CASTPRGLAGGGRFF.

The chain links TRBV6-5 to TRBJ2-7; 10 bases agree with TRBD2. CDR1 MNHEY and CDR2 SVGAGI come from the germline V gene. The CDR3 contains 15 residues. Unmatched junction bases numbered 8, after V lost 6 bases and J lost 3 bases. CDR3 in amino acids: CASRPIAGGRYEQYF. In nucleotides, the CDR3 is TGTGCCAGCAGACCCATAGCGGGAGGTCGCTACGAGCAGTACTTC.

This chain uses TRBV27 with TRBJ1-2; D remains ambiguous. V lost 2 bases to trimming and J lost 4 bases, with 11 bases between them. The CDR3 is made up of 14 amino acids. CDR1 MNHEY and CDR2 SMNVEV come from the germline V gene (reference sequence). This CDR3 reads CASSLQPAIYGYTF. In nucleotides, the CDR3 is TGTGCCAGCAGTTTACAGCCGGCTATCTATGGCTACACCTTC.

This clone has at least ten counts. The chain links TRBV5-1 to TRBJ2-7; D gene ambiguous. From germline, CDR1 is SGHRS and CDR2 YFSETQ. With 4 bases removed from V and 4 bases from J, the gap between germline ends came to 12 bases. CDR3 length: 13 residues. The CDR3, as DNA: TGCGCCAGCAGCCCGACCTTAGGGTACGAGCAGTACTTC. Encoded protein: CASSPTLGYEQYF.

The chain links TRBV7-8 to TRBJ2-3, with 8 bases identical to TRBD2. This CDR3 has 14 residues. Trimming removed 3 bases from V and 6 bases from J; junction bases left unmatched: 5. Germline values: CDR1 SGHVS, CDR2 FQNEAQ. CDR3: CASSFPGGPDTQYF. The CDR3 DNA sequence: TGTGCCAGCAGCTTCCCGGGAGGGCCGGATACGCAGTATTTT.

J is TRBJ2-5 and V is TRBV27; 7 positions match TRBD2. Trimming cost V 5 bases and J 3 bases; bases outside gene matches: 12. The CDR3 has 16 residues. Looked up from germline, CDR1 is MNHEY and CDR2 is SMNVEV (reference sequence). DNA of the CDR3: TGTGCCAGCAGTCGGTTTGCGCGGGGAGGGGAAGAGACCCAGTACTTC. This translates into CASSRFARGGEETQYF.

The CDR3 here is CATTGMGEKLFF. CDR3 coding DNA: TGTGCCACAACAGGGATGGGTGAAAAACTGTTTTTT. This chain uses TRBV28 with TRBJ1-4; D perhaps matches TRBD1 (6 bases). The CDR3 length is 12 residues. V was pared by 10 bases and J by 7 bases, with 13 bases between. Germline V lookup: CDR1 MDHEN, CDR2 SYDVKM.

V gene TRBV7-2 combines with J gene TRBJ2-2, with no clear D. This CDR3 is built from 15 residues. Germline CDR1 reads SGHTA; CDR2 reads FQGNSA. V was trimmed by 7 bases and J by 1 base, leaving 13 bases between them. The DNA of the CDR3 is TGTGCCAGCATCCTGCGCCCCCTGAACACCGGGGAGCTGTTTTTT. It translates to CASILRPLNTGELFF.

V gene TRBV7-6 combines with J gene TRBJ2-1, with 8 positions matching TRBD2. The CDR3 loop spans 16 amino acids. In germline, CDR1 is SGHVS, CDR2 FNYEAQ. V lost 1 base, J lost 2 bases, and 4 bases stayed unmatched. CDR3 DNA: TGTGCCAGCAGCTTAGTGGTAGCGGGACCCTACAATGAGCAGTTCTTC. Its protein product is CASSLVVAGPYNEQFF. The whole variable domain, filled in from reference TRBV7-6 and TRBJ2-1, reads GAGVSQSPRYKVTKRGQDVALRCDPISGHVSLYWYRQALGQGPEFLTYFNYEAQQDKSGLPNDRFSAERPEGSISTLTIQRTEQRDSAMYRCASSLVVAGPYNEQFFGPGTRLTVL.